This T cell receptor (beta chain) was captured by sequencing in a study of blood T cell repertoires in COVID-19. Clones were sequenced by immunoSEQ multiplex PCR, and TCRdb holds only the in-frame ones, with some missing. The data hold around 180,000 clones, with approximately 86% observed a single time. The sequencing input was peripheral blood. This sequence was found in a man older than 75 with COVID-19, enrolled during active disease.

The CDR3 DNA reads as TGTGCCAGCAGTCGGGGGGCCGATAATGAGCAGTTCTTC. Translating it yields CASSRGADNEQFF. The chain recombines TRBV11-3 with TRBJ2-1, with D possibly TRBD2 on 7 matching bases. The CDR3 totals 13 residues. The germline gives CDR1 SGHNT, CDR2 YENEEA. Between the trimmed V and J ends, which lost 6 bases and 7 bases, there was a span of 13 bases. Full variable domain (remainder filled in from reference TRBV11-3 and TRBJ2-1): EAGVVQSPRYKIIEKKQPVAFWCNPISGHNTLYWYLQNLGQGPELLIRYENEEAVDDSQLPKDRFSAERLKGVDSTLKIQPAELGDSAVYLCASSRGADNEQFFGPGTRLTVL.